The clone carrying this TCR beta chain appeared once. Antigen unknown. The data derive from a study of cytomegalovirus exposure and HLA in healthy donors. Findings and limits, study-wide: Researchers reported that a few CMV-associated chains were confirmed in vitro as CMV antigen-specific.

Method: immunoSEQ multiplex PCR; TCRdb's copy keeps in-frame clones and lacks some. The table shows about 220,000 clones, with around nine tenths occurring only once. The germline gives CDR1 ENHRY, CDR2 SYGVKD. The CDR3 extends over 15 amino acids. V shed 10 bases and J 5 bases; nucleotides not matched to a gene: 16. The TCR sequence derives from a woman under 30 in good health and CMV-seronegative. The specimen sequenced was PBMCs. J is TRBJ2-7 and V is TRBV10-3, with 8 nucleotides matching TRBD1. CDR3: CATAFEGTGAHEQYF. DNA for the CDR3: TGTGCCACCGCCTTTGAAGGGACAGGAGCGCACGAGCAGTACTTC.